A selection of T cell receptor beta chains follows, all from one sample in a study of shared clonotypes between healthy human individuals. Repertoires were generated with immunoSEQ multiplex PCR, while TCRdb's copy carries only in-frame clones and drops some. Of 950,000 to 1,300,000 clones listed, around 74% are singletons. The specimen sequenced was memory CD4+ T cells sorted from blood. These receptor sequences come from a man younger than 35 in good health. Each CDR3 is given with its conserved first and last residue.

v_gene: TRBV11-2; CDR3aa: CASSLDSGSPLHF
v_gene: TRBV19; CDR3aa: CASSIRGGGTEAFF
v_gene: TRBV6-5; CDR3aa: CASSSLGYNEQFF
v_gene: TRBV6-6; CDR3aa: CASSLPPYLTYEQYF
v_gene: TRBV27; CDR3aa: CASRSLNYGYTF
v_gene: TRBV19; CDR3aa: CASRTEINSPLHF
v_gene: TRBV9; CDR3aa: CASSVGEGNYGYTF
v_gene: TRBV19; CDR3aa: CASSMDLLAYEQYF
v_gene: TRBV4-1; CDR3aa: CASSHGESTNYGYTF
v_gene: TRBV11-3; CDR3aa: CASSLDLAGGPSTGELFF
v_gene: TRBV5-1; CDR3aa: CASSSAQGSYGYTF
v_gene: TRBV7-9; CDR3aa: CASTQGGGAYNEQFF
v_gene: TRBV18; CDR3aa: CASSLPGLVEQFF
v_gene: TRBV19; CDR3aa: CASGPGPVNSPLHF
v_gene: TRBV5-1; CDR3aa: CASSLITGTADEQYF
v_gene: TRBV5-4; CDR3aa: CASSFRGADTQYF
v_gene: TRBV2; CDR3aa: CASSEWGPYEQYF
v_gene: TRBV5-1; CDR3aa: CASKRTSQMGSTDTQYF
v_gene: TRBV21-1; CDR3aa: CASSKGGTGADEQFF
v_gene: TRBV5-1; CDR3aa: CASSLRETSFETQYF
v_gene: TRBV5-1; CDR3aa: CASTAWTSGDGETQYF
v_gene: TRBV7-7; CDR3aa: CASSLDQTGVETQYF
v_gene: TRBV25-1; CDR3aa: CASRLGGGEGYEQYF
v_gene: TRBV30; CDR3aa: CAWSGLLAGGETQYF
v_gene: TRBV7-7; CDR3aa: CASSQGRGTDTQYF
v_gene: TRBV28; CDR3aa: CATTPGYAGTGNYGYTF
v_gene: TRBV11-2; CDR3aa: CASSLGRPGGPSYNEQFF
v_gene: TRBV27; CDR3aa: CASSLGRPGEAFF
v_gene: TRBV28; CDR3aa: CASRAWGGDSPLHF
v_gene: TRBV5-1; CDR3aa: CASSPDPGLNTGELFF
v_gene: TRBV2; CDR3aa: CASSEGDERRPQHF
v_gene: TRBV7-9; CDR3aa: CASSLGVLAGNDDEQFF
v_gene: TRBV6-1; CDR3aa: CASSEGLAKNIQYF
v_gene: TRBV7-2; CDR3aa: CASSLGGRATYGYTF
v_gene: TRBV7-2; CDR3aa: CASSRLELGSNEQFF
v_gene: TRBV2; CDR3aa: CASNGRGTLYEQYF
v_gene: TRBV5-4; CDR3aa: CASSLQTGSPQGQYF
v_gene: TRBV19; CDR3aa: CASSMSGGAGEQYF
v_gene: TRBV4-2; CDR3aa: CASSQVGARDTQYF
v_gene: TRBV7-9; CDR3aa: CASSLLGSTDTQYF
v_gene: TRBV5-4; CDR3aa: CASSSPGTKGEQYF
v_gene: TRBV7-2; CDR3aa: CASSLAGTSGYNEQFF
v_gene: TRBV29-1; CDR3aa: CSVEGGARDTQYF
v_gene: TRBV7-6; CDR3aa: CASSLGGLNTEAFF
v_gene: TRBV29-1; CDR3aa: CSVDPSGTDTQYF
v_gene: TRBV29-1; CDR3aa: CSVVGGEKLFF
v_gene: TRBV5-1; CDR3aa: CASSLAPGGSYEQYF
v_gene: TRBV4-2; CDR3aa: CASSQDFSGGFYNEQFF
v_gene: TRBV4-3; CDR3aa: CASSQDSQGSPLHF
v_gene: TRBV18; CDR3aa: CASSPGTGGSGYGYTF
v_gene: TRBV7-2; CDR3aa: CASSPIAGWGDTQYF
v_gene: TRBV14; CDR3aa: CASSQGFQPQHF
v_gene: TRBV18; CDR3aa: CASSTYQETQYF